This T cell receptor (beta chain) comes out of a study of technical replicates of blood from several donors. Deletions cut 5 bases from V and 5 bases from J, with 12 bases between. The CDR3 runs to 14 residues. The V gene's germline CDR1 is WNHNN and CDR2 SYGVQD (reference sequence). The repertoire was sequenced with immunoSEQ multiplex PCR; TCRdb's copy has only in-frame clones and lacks some. The sample has about 84,000 clones, 93% seen once. The chain couples TRBV10-1 to TRBJ1-4; a weak D match, TRBD1 (6 bases). This sequence originates from a human donor in good health. Input material: T cells isolated from PBMCs. CDR3 bases: TGCGCCAGCAGTCCAGGACAGCAAAATGAAAAACTGTTTTTT. Translated, it gives CASSPGQQNEKLFF.